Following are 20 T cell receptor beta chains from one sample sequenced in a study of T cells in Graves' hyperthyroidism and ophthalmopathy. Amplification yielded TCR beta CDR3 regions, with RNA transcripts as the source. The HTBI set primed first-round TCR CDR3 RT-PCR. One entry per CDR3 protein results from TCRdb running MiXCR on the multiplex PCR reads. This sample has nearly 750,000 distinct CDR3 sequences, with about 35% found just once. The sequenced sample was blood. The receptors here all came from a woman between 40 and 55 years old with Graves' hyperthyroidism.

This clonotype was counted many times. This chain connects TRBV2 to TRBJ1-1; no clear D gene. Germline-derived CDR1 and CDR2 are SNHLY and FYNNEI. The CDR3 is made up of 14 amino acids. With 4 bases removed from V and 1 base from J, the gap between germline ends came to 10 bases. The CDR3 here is CASSVLHTNTEAFF. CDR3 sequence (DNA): TGTGCCAGCAGTGTACTACATACGAACACTGAAGCTTTCTTT.

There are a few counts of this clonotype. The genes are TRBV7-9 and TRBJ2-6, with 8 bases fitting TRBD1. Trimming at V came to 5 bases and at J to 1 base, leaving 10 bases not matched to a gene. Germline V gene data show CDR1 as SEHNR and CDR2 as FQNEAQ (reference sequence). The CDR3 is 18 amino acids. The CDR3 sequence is CASSKIRGQTSGANVLTF. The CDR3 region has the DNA TGTGCCAGCAGCAAAATCAGGGGGCAAACGTCTGGGGCCAACGTCCTGACTTTC.

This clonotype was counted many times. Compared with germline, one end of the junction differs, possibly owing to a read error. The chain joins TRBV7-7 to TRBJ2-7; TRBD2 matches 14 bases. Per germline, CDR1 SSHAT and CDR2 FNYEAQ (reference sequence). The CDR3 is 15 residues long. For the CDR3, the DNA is TGTGCTAGCAGCCGGACTAGCGGGAGGTACTACGAGCAGTACTTC. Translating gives CASSRTSGRYYEQYF.

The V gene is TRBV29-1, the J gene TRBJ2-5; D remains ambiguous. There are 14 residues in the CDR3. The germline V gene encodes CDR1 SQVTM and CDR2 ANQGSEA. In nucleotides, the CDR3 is TGCAGTGCTAGGCCCTGGGCCTTCCAAGAGACCCAGTACTTC. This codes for CSARPWAFQETQYF.

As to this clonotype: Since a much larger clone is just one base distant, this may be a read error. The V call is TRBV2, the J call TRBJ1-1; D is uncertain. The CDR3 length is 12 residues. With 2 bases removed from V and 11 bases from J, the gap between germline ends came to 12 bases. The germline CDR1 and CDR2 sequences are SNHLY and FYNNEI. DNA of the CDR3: TGTGCCAGCAGTGAATGGGCCATTGAGGCTTTCTTT. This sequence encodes CASSEWAIEAFF.

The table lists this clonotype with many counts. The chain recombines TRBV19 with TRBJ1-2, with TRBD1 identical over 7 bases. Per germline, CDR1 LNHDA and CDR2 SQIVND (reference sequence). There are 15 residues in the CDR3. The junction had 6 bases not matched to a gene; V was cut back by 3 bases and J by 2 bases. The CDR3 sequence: CASSIKGGANYGYTF. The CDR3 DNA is TGTGCCAGTAGTATTAAAGGGGGCGCAAACTATGGCTACACCTTC.

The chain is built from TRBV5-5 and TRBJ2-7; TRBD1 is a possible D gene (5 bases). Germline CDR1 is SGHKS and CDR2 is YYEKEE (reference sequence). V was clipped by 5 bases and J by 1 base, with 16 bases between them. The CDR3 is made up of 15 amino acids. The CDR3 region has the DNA TGTGCCAGCAGTTACCGGCAGGGAAGTTCCTACGAGCAGTACTTC. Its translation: CASSYRQGSSYEQYF.

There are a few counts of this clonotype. CDR3 DNA: TGCAGCGTCCCGGTCCGAGGGGGATCTGGCGATGGCTACACCTTC. This gives the protein CSVPVRGGSGDGYTF. The chain uses TRBV29-1 and TRBJ1-2; TRBD1 is a possible D gene (6 bases). Germline V gene lookup returns CDR1 SQVTM and CDR2 ANQGSEA. The CDR3 has 15 residues. Trimming took off 6 bases at V and 6 bases at J, with 23 bases between the two ends.

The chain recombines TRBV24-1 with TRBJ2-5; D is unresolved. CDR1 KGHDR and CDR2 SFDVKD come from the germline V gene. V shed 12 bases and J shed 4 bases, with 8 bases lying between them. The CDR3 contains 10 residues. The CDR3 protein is CAASVETQYF. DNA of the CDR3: TGTGCCGCCTCGGTAGAGACCCAGTACTTC.

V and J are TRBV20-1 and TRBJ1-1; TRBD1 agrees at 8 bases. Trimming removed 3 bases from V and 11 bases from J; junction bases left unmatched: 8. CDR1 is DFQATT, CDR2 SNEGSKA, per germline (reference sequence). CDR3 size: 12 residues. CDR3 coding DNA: TGCAGTGCTAGCCGGACAGGGAAGGTCGCTTTCTTT. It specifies CSASRTGKVAFF.

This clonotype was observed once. The CDR3 spells CASRSKGSQPQHF. CDR3 DNA sequence: TGTGCCAGCAGGTCTAAAGGGAGTCAGCCCCAGCATTTT. This rearrangement joins TRBV7-2 to TRBJ1-5; unclear D gene. With 6 bases removed from V and 6 bases from J, the gap between germline ends came to 12 bases. Germline V gene lookup returns CDR1 SGHTA and CDR2 FQGNSA. This CDR3 spans 13 amino acids.

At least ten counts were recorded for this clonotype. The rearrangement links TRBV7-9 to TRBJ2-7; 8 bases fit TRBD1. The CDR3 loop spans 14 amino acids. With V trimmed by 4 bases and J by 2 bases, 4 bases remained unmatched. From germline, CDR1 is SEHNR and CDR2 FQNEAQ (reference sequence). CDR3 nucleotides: TGTGCCAGCAGCTCCGGGACAGGACCCTACGAGCAGTACTTC. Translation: CASSSGTGPYEQYF.

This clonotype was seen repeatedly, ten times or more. The CDR3 DNA reads TGTGCCAGCAGCTCAGTGGTCACCGGGGAGCTGTTTTTT. Translating gives CASSSVVTGELFF. The J gene is TRBJ2-2, the V gene TRBV7-2, with unresolved D. V shed 4 bases and J shed 4 bases, with 7 bases lying between them. CDR1 is SGHTA and CDR2 is FQGNSA in the germline V gene. The CDR3 runs to 13 residues.

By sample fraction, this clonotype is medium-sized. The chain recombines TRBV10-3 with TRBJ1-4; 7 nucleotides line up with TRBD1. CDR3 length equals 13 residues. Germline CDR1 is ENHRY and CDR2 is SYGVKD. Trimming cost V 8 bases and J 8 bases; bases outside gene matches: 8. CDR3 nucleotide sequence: TGTGCCATCCGACAGGGTCAAGACGAAAAACTGTTTTTT. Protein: CAIRQGQDEKLFF.

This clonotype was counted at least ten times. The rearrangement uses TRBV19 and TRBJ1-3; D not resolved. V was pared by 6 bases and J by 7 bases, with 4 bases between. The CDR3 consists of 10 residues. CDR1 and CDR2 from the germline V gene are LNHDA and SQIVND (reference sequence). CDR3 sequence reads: CASSHNTIYF. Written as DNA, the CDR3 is TGTGCCAGTAGCCACAACACCATATATTTT.

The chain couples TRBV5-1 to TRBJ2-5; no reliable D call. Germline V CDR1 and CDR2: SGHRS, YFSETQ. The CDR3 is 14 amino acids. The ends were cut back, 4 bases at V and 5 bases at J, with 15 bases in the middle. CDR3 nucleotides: TGCGCCAGCAGCCCCAGGTGGGCGCAGGAGACCCAGTACTTC. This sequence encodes CASSPRWAQETQYF. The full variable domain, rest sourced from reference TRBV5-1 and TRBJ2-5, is KAGVTQTPRYLIKTRGQQVTLSCSPISGHRSVSWYQQTPGQGLQFLFEYFSETQRNKGNFPGRFSGRQFSNSRSEMNVSTLELGDSALYLCASSPRWAQETQYFGPGTRLLVL.

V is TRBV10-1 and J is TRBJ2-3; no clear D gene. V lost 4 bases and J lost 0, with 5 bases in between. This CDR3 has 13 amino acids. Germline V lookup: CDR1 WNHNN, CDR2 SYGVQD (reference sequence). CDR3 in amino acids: CASSVSSTDTQYF. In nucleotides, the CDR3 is TGCGCCAGCAGTGTGAGTAGCACAGATACGCAGTATTTT.

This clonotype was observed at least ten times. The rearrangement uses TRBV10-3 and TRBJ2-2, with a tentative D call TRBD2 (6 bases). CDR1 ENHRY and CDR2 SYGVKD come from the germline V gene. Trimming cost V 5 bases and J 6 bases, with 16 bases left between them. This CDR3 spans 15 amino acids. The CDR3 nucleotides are TGTGCCATCAGTCGTCCGGGGGTCCCTTCCGGGGAGCTGTTTTTT. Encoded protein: CAISRPGVPSGELFF.

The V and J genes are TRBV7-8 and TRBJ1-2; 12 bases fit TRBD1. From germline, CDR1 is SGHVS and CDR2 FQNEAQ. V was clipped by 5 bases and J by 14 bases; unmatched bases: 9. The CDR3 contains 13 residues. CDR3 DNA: TGTGCCAGCAGCCGGGACAGGGGGCGCGGAGAAACCTTC. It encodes CASSRDRGRGETF.

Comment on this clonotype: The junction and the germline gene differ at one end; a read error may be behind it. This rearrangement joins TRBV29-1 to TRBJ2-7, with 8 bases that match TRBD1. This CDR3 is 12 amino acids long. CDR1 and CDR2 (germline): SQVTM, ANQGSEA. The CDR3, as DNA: TGTGCCTCTCGGACAGGGTTCTACGAGCAGTACTTC. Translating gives CASRTGFYEQYF.